This T cell receptor (beta chain) was profiled in a study of siplizumab effects on memory and regulatory T cells. The CDR3 contains 16 residues. Germline V lookup: CDR1 SGHDN, CDR2 FVKESK. After removal of 0 bases from V and 1 base from J, the junction contained 5 bases not matched to a gene. Regarding this clone: Its target is unknown.

Method: immunoSEQ multiplex PCR; TCRdb's copy keeps in-frame clones and lacks some. The data show approximately 120,000 clones, roughly 93% seen once. Findings and caveats of the study: Alloreactive sequences traceable to unstimulated CD4+ memory cells declined significantly under siplizumab.

The chain employs TRBV14 and TRBJ1-1; 7 nucleotides line up with TRBD1. The source of this sequence is a human donor in good health. Sequencing was performed on non-Treg CD4+ T cells sorted from blood. CDR3 amino acids: CASSQDKGQKNTEAFF. CDR3 coding DNA: TGTGCCAGCAGCCAAGATAAGGGACAGAAGAACACTGAAGCTTTCTTT.